Sequencing of this T cell receptor beta chain was carried out in a study of shared clonotypes between healthy human individuals. At the level of the study: Sampling drew on donors who were a couple of women and a few men aged 18 to 49.

Study results and caveats: Expectations were that clonotype sharing among donors would be affected by sequencing depth. Limitation of the genetic and exposure-history diversity represented came from the few donors.

Notes on this clone: The antigen is undetermined.

This CDR3 has 16 amino acids. At the deep level, the assay was run. Using immunoSEQ multiplex PCR, the repertoire was profiled, and TCRdb retains in-frame clones only, with some absent. Among around 300,000 clones listed, about nine tenths were seen once. Sequencing was done on a sample of memory CD8+ T cells sorted from blood. Described subset: CD45RO+ cells pooled with CCR7-negative TemRA cells. The receptor was derived from a man aged 18 to 30 in good health. J is TRBJ1-5 and V is TRBV21-1. TRBV21-1 is a pseudogene locus. The CDR3 region has the DNA TGTGCCAGCAGCAAAGGCGGGGGGGACAGCAATCAGCCCCAGCATTTT. Residues: CASSKGGGDSNQPQHF.